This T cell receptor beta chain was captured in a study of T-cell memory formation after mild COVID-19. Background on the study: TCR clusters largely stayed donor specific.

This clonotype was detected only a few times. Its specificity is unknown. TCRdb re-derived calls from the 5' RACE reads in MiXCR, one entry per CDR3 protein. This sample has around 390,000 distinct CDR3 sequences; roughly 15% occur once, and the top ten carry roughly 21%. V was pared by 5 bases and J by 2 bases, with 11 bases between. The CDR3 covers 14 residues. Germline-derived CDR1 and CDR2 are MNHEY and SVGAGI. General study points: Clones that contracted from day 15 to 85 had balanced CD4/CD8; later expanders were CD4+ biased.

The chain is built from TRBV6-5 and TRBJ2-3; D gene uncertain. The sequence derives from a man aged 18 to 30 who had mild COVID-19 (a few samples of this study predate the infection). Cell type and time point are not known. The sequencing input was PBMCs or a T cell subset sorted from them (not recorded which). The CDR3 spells CASSEGPLTDTQYF. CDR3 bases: TGTGCCAGCAGTGAAGGCCCGCTCACAGATACGCAGTATTTT.